Below, one T cell receptor (beta chain) is given with its context. Its antigen is unidentified. These data belong to a study of T cells in narcolepsy. Clones were sequenced by immunoSEQ multiplex PCR, and TCRdb holds only the in-frame ones, with some missing. The table lists about 33,000 clones, about four fifths of them singletons. V was clipped by 4 bases and J by 10 bases; unmatched bases: 12. The CDR3 has 16 amino acids. Germline V gives CDR1 SGHNT, CDR2 YYREEE (reference sequence). Study-level results: Reportedly, autoreactive clonotypes were serially detected in patients' blood but not controls'.

The material sequenced was CD45RA- memory CD4+ T cells from PBMCs. The receptor was isolated from a human donor with narcolepsy. The chain recombines TRBV5-4 with TRBJ1-6; 9 bases match TRBD1. CDR3 residues: CASSPGGGQGSSPLHF. CDR3 nucleotide sequence: TGTGCCAGCAGCCCTGGGGGCGGACAGGGGTCGTCACCCCTCCACTTT. Using reference TRBV5-4 and TRBJ1-6 for the parts outside the CDR3, the full variable domain is ETGVTQSPTHLIKTRGQQVTLRCSSQSGHNTVSWYQQALGQGPQFIFQYYREEENGRGNFPPRFSGLQFPNYSSELNVNALELDDSALYLCASSPGGGQGSSPLHFGNGTRLTVT.